This section outlines one TCR beta chain sequence together with its context. The target antigen is unknown. This specimen comes from a study of cytomegalovirus exposure and HLA in healthy donors. For the study at large: Earlier, some 180 million T cells were analyzed, and about 120 million unique TCR beta sequences were found among them.

Points from the study as a whole: Later analysis showed most CMV-associated TCR beta chains appearing HLA-restricted. A later analysis reported that several of the most significant clusters appeared to be linked to common viral pathogens, among them Epstein-Barr virus. A later analysis linked a missense variant in DCLRE1C to the trimming of TCR beta V and J genes.

In the PCR, 60 Vbeta and 13 Jbeta primers were used. This table comes from immunoSEQ multiplex PCR, and its TCRdb copy is limited to in-frame clones, with some not included. In the table there are roughly 87,000 clones, around 79% of which are singletons. The CDR3 length is 14 residues. Trimming left V 5 bases short and J 2 bases short, with 13 bases between. Per the germline V gene, CDR1 is SQVTM and CDR2 is ANQGSEA. The receptor was isolated from a woman between 40 and 55 years old in good health and CMV-seropositive. Material: PBMCs. This chain connects TRBV29-1 to TRBJ1-3; D gene unclear. The chain's CDR3 is CSVIEGVAGNTIYF. The DNA of the CDR3 is TGCAGCGTTATTGAGGGAGTAGCTGGAAACACCATATATTTT.